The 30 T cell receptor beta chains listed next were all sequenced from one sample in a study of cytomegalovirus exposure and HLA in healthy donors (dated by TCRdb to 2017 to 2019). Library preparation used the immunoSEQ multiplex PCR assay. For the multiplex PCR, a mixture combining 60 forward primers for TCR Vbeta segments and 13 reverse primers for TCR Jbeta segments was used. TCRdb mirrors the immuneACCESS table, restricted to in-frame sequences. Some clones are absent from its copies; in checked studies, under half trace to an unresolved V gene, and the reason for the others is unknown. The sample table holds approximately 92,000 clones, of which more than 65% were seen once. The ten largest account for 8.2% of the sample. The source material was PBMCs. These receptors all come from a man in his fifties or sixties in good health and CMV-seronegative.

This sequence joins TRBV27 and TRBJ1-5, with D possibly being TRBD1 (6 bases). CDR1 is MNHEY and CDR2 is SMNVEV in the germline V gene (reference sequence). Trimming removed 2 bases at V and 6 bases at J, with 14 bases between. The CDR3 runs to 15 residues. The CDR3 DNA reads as TGTGCCAGCAGTTTAATGGGGGGGGCTGGTCAGCCCCAGCATTTT. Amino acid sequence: CASSLMGGAGQPQHF.

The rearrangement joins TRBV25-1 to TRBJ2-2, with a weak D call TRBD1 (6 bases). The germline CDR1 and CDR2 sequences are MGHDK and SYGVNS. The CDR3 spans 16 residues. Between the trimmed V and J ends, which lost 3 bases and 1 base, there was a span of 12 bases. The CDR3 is CASSDRDTLNTGELFF. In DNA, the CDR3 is TGTGCCAGCAGTGATCGGGACACCTTGAACACCGGGGAGCTGTTTTTT.

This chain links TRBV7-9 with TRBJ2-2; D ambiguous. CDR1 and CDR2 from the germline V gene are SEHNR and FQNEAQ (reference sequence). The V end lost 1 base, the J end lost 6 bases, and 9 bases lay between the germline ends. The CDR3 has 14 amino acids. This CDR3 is CASSLVALSGELFF. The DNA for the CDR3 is TGTGCCAGCAGCTTAGTAGCACTCTCCGGGGAGCTGTTTTTT. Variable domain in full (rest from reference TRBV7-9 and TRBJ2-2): DTGVSQNPRHKITKRGQNVTFRCDPISEHNRLYWYRQTLGQGPEFLTYFQNEAQLEKSRLLSDRFSAERPKGSFSTLEIQRTEQGDSAMYLCASSLVALSGELFFGEGSRLTVL.

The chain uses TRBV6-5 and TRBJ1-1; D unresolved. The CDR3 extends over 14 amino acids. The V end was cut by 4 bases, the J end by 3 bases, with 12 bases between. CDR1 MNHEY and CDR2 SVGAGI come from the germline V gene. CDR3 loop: CASSFEEEDTEAFF. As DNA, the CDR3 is TGTGCCAGCAGTTTCGAAGAGGAGGACACTGAAGCTTTCTTT.

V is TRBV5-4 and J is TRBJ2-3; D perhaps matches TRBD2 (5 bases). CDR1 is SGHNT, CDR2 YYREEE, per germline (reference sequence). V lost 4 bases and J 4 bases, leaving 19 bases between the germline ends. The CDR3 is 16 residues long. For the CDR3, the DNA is TGTGCCAGCAGCCAGAGAGGCACTTTGAGGGCAGATACGCAGTATTTT. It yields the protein CASSQRGTLRADTQYF.

In DNA, the CDR3 is TGTGCCAGCAGCTCCTCACCCCGACAGGGAGTTCGGGGCTACACCTTC. Protein sequence: CASSSSPRQGVRGYTF. The V and J genes are TRBV7-2 and TRBJ1-2; 7 bases agree with TRBD1. V lost 4 bases and J lost 8; bases outside the gene matches: 16. CDR1 is SGHTA and CDR2 is FQGNSA in the germline V gene. The CDR3 runs to 16 residues. Filled out from reference TRBV7-2 and TRBJ1-2, the complete variable domain reads GAGVSQSPSNKVTEKGKDVELRCDPISGHTALYWYRQSLGQGLEFLIYFQGNSAPDKSGLPSDRFSAERTGGSVSTLTIQRTQQEDSAVYLCASSSSPRQGVRGYTFGSGTRLTVV.

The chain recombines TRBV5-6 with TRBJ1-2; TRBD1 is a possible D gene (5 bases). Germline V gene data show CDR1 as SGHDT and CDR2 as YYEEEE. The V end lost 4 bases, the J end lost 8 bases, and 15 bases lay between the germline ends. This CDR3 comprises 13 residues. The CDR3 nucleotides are TGTGCCAGCAGCATTAGGGGCCCTAGGGGCTACACCTTC. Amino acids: CASSIRGPRGYTF.

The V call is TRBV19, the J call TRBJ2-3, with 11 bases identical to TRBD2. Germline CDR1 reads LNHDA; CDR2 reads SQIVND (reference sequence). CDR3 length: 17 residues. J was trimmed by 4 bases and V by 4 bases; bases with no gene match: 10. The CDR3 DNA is TGTGCCAGTAGTAGCCTCGGGACTAGCGGAGGGGCAGATACGCAGTATTTT. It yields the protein CASSSLGTSGGADTQYF. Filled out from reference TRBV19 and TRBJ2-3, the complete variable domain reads DGGITQSPKYLFRKEGQNVTLSCEQNLNHDAMYWYRQDPGQGLRLIYYSQIVNDFQKGDIAEGYSVSREKKESFPLTVTSAQKNPTAFYLCASSSLGTSGGADTQYFGPGTRLTVL.

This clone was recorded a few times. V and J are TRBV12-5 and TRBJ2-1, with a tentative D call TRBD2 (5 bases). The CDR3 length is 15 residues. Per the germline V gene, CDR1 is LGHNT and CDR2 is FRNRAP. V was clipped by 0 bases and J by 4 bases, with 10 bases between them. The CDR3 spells CASGLVEGTYNEQFF. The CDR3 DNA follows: TGTGCTAGTGGTTTGGTAGAGGGAACTTACAATGAGCAGTTCTTC.

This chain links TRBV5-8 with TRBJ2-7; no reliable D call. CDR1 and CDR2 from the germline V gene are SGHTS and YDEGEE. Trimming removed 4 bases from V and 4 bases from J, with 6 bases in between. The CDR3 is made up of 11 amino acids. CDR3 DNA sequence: TGTGCCAGCAGCCTCGAGTACGAGCAGTACTTC. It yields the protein CASSLEYEQYF. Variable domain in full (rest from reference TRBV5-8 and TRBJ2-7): EAGVTQSPTHLIKTRGQQATLRCSPISGHTSVYWYQQALGLGLQFLLWYDEGEERNRGNFPPRFSGRQFPNYSSELNVNALELEDSALYLCASSLEYEQYFGPGTRLTVT.

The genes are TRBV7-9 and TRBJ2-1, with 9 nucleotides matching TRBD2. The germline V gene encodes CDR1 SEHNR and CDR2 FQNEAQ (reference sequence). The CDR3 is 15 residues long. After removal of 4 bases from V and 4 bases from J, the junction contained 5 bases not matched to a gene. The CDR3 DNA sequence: TGTGCCAGCAGCTCAATAGCGGGGGCTTACAATGAGCAGTTCTTC. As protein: CASSSIAGAYNEQFF.

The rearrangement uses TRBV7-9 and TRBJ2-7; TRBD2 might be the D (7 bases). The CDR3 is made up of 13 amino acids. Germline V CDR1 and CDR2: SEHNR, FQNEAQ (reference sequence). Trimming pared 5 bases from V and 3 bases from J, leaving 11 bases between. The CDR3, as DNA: TGTGCCAGCAGCCTAAGGGGGGGCTACGAGCAGTACTTC. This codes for CASSLRGGYEQYF.

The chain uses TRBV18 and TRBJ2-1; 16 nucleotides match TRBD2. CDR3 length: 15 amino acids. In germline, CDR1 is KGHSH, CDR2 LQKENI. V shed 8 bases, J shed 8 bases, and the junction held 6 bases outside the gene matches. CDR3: CASTPGTSGRDEQFF. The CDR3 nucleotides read TGTGCCAGCACCCCCGGGACTAGCGGGAGGGATGAGCAGTTCTTC.

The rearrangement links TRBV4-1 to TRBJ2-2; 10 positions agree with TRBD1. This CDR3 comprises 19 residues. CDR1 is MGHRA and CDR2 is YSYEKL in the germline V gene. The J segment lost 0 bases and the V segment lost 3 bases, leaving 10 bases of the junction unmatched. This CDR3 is CASSHVGTGAPPNTGELFF. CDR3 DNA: TGCGCCAGCAGCCACGTCGGGACAGGGGCGCCCCCGAACACCGGGGAGCTGTTTTTT.

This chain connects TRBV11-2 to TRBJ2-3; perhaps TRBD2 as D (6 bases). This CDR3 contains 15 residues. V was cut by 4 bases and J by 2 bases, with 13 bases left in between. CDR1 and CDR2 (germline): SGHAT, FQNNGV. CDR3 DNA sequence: TGTGCCAGCAGCTCAGACGGACTATTCACAGATACGCAGTATTTT. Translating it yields CASSSDGLFTDTQYF.

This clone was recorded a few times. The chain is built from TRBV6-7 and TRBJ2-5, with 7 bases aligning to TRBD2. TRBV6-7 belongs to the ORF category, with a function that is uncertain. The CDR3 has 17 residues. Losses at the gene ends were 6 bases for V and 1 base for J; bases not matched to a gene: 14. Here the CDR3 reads CASSPPGLADLQETQYF. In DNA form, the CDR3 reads TGTGCCAGCAGCCCCCCAGGGCTAGCGGACCTCCAAGAGACCCAGTACTTC.

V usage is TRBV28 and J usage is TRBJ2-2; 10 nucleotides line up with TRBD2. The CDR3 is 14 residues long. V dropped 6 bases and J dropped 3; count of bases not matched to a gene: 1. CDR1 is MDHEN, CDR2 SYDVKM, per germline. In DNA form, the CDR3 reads TGTGCCAGCAGACTAGCGGGATACACCGGGGAGCTGTTTTTT. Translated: CASRLAGYTGELFF.

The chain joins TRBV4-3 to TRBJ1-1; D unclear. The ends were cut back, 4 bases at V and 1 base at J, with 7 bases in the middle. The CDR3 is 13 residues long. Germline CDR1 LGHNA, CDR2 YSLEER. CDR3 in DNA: TGCGCCAGCAGCCCTCAGGAGAACACTGAAGCTTTCTTT. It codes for CASSPQENTEAFF.

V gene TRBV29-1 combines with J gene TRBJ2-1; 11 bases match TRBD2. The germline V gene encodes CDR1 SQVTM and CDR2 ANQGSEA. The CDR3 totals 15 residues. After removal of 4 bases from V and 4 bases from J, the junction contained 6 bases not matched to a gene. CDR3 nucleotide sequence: TGCAGCGTTGCCGCTAGCGGGGGGATTTACAATGAGCAGTTCTTC. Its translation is CSVAASGGIYNEQFF.

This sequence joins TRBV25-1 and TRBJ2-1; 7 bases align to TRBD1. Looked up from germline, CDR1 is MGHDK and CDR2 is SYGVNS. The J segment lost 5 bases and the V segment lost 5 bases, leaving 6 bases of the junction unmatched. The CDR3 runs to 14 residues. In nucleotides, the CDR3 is TGTGCCAGCAGTATTACAGGGGTGGACAATGAGCAGTTCTTC. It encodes CASSITGVDNEQFF.

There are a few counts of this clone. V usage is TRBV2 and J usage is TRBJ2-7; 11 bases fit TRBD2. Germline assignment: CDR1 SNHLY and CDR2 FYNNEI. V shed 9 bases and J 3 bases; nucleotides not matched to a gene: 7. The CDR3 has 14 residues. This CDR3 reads CASRTSGLSYEQYF. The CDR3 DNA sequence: TGTGCCAGTCGGACTAGCGGGCTCAGCTACGAGCAGTACTTC.

CDR3: CASRLTEDYGYTF. CDR3 nucleotide sequence: TGTGCCAGCAGGCTGACAGAAGACTATGGCTACACCTTC. The chain links TRBV6-1 to TRBJ1-2, with D possibly matching TRBD1 (5 bases). The V end lost 6 bases, the J end lost 3 bases, and 11 bases lay between the germline ends. Looked up from germline, CDR1 is MNHNS and CDR2 is SASEGT. The CDR3 runs to 13 residues.

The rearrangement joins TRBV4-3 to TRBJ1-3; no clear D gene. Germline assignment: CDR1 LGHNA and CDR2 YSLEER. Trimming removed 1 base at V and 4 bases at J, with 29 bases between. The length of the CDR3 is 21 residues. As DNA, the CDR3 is TGCGCCAGCAGCCAAGCCCCGGTGGCAGGTTCTGCGCAGGTATCCGGAAACACCATATATTTT. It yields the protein CASSQAPVAGSAQVSGNTIYF.

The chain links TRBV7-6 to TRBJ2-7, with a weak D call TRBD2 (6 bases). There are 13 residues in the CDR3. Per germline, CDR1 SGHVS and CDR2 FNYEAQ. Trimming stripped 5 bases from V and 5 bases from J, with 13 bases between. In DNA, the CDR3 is TGTGCCAGCAGCCCGGGACTTCTAAACGAGCAGTACTTC. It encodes CASSPGLLNEQYF.

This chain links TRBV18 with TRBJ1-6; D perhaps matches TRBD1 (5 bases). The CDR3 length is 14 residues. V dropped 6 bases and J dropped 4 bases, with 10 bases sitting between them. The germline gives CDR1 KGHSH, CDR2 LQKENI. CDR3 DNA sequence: TGTGCCAGCTCGAGCGGGGGGTATAATTCACCCCTCCACTTT. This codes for CASSSGGYNSPLHF.

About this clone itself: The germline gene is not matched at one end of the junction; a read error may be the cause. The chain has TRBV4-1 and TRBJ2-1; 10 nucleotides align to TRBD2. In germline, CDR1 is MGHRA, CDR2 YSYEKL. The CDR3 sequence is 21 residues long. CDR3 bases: TGCGCCAGCAGCCTCCCCGGAATTGGTCTAGCGGGAGATTTGTCCTGCAATGAGCAGTTCTTC. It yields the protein CASSLPGIGLAGDLSCNEQFF.

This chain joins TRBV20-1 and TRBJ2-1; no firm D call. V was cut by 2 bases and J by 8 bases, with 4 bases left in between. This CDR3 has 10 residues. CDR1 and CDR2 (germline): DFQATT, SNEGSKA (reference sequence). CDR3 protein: CSARTDEQFF. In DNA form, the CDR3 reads TGCAGTGCTAGAACGGATGAGCAGTTCTTC.

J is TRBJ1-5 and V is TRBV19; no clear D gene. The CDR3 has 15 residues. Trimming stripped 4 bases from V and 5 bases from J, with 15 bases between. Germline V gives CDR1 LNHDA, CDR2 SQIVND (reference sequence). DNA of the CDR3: TGTGCCAGTAGTAAACCCTGGCCCCGTTATCAGCCCCAGCATTTT. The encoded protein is CASSKPWPRYQPQHF.

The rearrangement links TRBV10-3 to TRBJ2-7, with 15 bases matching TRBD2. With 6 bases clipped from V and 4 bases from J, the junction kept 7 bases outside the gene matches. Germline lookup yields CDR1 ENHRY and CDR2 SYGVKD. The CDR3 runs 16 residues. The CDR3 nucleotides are TGTGCCATCAGCCCCGAGGGACTAGCGGGAGGATACGAGCAGTACTTC. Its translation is CAISPEGLAGGYEQYF.

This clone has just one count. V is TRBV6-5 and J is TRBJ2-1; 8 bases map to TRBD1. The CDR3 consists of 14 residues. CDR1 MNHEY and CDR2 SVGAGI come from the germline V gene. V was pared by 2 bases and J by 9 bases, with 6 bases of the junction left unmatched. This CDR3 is CASSYQRTGLEQFF. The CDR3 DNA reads TGTGCCAGCAGTTACCAACGGACAGGGCTTGAGCAGTTCTTC.